This TCR beta chain comes out of a study of CD8 T cells in Susac syndrome (dated by TCRdb to the late 2010s). At the level of the whole study: Whether CD8+ T cell activation and differentiation in Susac syndrome was antigen driven was tested using repertoire sequencing. The study compared CD8+ T cell repertoire clonality among 11 to 12 healthy donors, about 14 Susac syndrome patients and some 16 multiple sclerosis patients. General study outcomes and caveats: The study acknowledged that relatively few individuals were included in the TCR sequencing and HLA analysis.

RNA was extracted using the RNeasy kit, and roughly 0.45 to 1 microgram was reverse transcribed with random hexamers. The immunoSEQ multiplex PCR assay, which covers 54 Vbeta and 13 Jbeta segments, was used to amplify TCR beta CDR3 regions. Bias from PCR amplification was corrected by using a synthetic template baseline for primer optimization and for computational correction. Per the authors' processing: Reads were assigned to V, D and J genes according to IMGT and analyzed in immunoSEQ Analyzer, with only productive sequences retained. Clonality was calculated as one minus the Shannon entropy normalized by log2 of the number of productive unique sequences. For each patient and control, public and private clones were evaluated among the 100 most prevalent clones. Clones were defined as Susac-specific if absent from the healthy and MS cohorts, from 900 to 1,300 published viral clones and from other ImmuneACCESS disease sequences. TCRdb reworked the public reads: Q25 trimming with fastp, MiXCR clone assembly, productive beta chains retained. Every CDR3 protein is listed once, alongside the most common genes and DNA of its rows. The V and J calls and clone size are TCRdb's, not the authors'. This sample lists around 270,000 distinct CDR3 sequences; 85% were detected once. The ten biggest clones cover approximately 0.2% of the sample.

CDR1 MGHDK and CDR2 SYGVNS are derived from the germline V gene. V loses 6 bases, J loses 3 bases, and the germline ends lie 8 bases apart. The CDR3, from cysteine to phenylalanine, totals 12 residues. Here the CDR3 DNA is all that survives: 36 bases in frame from base 1. On this clonotype: Which antigen it targets is not known. Per-base quality was not reported, and no clone a single base away is much larger than it.

Peripheral blood CD8+ and CD4+ T cells from healthy donors, Susac syndrome patients and multiple sclerosis patients were profiled using high-throughput TCR beta sequencing. The multiple sclerosis controls were treatment-naive patients who had stable or active relapsing-remitting disease and met the revised McDonald criteria. Bulk CD8+ and CD4+ T cells were purified by magnetic negative isolation, whereas CD8+ TEMRA cells were enriched by FACS. Blood was drawn into EDTA tubes, processed within 24 hours, and PBMCs were isolated by density gradient centrifugation. PBMCs intended for TCR sequencing were cryopreserved in liquid nitrogen and thawed later in a water bath at 37 degrees C. The sorted or isolated CD4+, CD8+ and CD8+ TEMRA cells reached a purity of at least 90%.

Specimen: CD8+ T cells from PBMCs. The chain couples TRBV25-1 to TRBJ1-2; TRBD1 is perhaps the D gene, given 6 matching bases. This receptor was taken from a human donor with multiple sclerosis. DNA sequence: TGTGCCAGCAGGGACAGAGACTATGGCTACACCTTC. Translated, it reads CASRDRDYGYTF.